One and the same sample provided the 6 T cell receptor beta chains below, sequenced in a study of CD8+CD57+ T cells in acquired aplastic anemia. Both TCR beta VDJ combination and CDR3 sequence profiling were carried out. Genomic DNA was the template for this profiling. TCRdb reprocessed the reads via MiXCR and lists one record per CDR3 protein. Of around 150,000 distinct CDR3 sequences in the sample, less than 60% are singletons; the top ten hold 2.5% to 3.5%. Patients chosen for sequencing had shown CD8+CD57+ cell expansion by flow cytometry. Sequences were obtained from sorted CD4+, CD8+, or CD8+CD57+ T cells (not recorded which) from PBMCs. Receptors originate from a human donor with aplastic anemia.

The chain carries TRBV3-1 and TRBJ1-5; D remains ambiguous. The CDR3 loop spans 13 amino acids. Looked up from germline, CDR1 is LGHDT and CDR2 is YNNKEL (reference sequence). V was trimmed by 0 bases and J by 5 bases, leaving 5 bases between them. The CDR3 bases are TGTGCCAGCAGCCAAGATGTAGATCAGCCCCAGCATTTT. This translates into CASSQDVDQPQHF.

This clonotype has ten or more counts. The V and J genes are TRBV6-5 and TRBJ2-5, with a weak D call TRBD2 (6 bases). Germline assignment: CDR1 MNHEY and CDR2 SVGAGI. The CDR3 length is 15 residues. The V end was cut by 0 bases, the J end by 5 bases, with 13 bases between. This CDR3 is CASSYSQVGGETQYF. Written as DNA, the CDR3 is TGTGCCAGCAGTTACTCACAGGTCGGAGGGGAGACCCAGTACTTC.

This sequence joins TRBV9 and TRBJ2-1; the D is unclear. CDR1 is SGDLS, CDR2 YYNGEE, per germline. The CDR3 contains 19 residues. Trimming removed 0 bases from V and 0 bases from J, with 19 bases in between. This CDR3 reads CASSVDGYGAFSSYNEQFF. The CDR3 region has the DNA TGTGCCAGCAGCGTAGACGGTTATGGTGCATTCAGCTCCTACAATGAGCAGTTCTTC.

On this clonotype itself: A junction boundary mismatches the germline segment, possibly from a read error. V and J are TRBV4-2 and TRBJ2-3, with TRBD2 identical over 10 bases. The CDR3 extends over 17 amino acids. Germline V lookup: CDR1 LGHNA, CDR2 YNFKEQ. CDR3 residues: CASSPIGLAGVYPSWSF. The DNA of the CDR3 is TGTGCCAGCAGCCCCATAGGCCTAGCGGGGGTCTATCCAAGCTGGTCCTTC.

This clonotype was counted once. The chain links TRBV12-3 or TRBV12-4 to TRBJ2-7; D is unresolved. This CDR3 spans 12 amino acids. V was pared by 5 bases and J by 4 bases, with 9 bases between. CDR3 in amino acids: CASSNQMYEQYF. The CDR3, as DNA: TGTGCCAGCAGTAACCAGATGTACGAGCAGTACTTC.

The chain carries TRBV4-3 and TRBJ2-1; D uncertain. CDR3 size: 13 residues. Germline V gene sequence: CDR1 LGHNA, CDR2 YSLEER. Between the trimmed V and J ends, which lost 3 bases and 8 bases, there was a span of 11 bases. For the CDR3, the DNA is TGCGCCAGCAGCCAGATCGGTGGGGATGAGCAGTTCTTC. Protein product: CASSQIGGDEQFF.